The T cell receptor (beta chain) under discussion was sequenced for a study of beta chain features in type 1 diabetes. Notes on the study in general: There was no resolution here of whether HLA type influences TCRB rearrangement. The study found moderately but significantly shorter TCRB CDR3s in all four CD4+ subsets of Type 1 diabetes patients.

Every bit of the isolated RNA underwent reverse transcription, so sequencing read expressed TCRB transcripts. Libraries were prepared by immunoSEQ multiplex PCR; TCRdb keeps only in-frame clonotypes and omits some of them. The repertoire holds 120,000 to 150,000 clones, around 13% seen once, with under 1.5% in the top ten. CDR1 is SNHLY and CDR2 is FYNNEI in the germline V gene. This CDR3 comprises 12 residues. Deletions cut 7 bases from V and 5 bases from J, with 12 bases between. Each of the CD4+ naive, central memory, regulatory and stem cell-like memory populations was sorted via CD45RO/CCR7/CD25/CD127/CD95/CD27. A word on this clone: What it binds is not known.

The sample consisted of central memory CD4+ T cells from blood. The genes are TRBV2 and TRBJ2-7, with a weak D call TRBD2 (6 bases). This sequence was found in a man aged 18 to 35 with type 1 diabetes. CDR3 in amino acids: CASNVGGDEQYF. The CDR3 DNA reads TGTGCCAGCAACGTAGGCGGGGACGAGCAGTACTTC.